The next 11 T cell receptor beta chains were all read from a single sample in a study of vaccination effects on CD4 cells after COVID-19. Following a 10-day culture, CD4+ T cells were purified. Every participant took two doses of the BNT162b2 or mRNA-1273 vaccine. Antigen specificity for these receptors is unknown. Data came from immunoSEQ multiplex PCR; TCRdb stores just in-frame clones and leaves some out. The sample shows under 55,000 clones, about three quarters of them seen only once. Source: CD4+ T cells from PBMCs cultured without peptide, taken after COVID-19 vaccination. The receptors originated from a human donor who received a COVID-19 vaccine.

The V and J genes are TRBV14 and TRBJ1-3; 9 positions agree with TRBD1. Trimming cost V 3 bases and J 4 bases; bases outside gene matches: 10. Germline-derived CDR1 and CDR2 are SGHDN and FVKESK. The CDR3 consists of 17 residues. DNA of the CDR3: TGTGCCAGCAGCCAGGGACAGGGCGCCGTACTCGGAAACACCATATATTTT. Translating it yields CASSQGQGAVLGNTIYF.

This rearrangement joins TRBV5-4 to TRBJ2-4, with D tentatively TRBD2 (5 bases). The germline CDR1 and CDR2 sequences are SGHNT and YYREEE (reference sequence). CDR3 length equals 15 residues. V lost 3 bases and J 2 bases, leaving 12 bases between the germline ends. Here the CDR3 DNA reads TGTGCCAGCAGCTCCGCGGGTAGCCCCAAAAACATTCAGTACTTC. It translates to CASSSAGSPKNIQYF.

The chain uses TRBV5-4 and TRBJ2-3, with 9 bases identical to TRBD2. Germline lookup yields CDR1 SGHNT and CDR2 YYREEE (reference sequence). Trimming at V came to 5 bases and at J to 0 bases, leaving 7 bases not matched to a gene. This CDR3 contains 16 residues. The CDR3 is CASRTGTSRSTDTQYF. For the CDR3, the DNA is TGTGCCAGCAGAACCGGGACTAGCAGAAGCACAGATACGCAGTATTTT. Full variable domain (outside the CDR3, taken from reference TRBV5-4 and TRBJ2-3): ETGVTQSPTHLIKTRGQQVTLRCSSQSGHNTVSWYQQALGQGPQFIFQYYREEENGRGNFPPRFSGLQFPNYSSELNVNALELDDSALYLCASRTGTSRSTDTQYFGPGTRLTVL.

The chain employs TRBV6-5 and TRBJ1-2; D gene uncertain. CDR1 and CDR2 from the germline V gene are MNHEY and SVGAGI. The CDR3 extends over 12 amino acids. Trimming left V 6 bases short and J 8 bases short, with 13 bases between. The CDR3 bases are TGTGCCAGCAGCGGGGATTCGGACGGCTACACCTTC. Translating it yields CASSGDSDGYTF.

This rearrangement joins TRBV3-1 (or the pseudogene TRBV3-2) to TRBJ1-2; no firm D call. From germline, CDR1 is LGHDT and CDR2 YNNKEL (reference sequence). V lost 3 bases to trimming and J lost 11 bases, with 13 bases between them. This CDR3 comprises 12 residues. CDR3 in DNA: TGTGCCAGCAGCCAGCGGACGTCGCATTACACCTTC. Translation: CASSQRTSHYTF.

The chain carries TRBV6-1 and TRBJ2-7; D is unresolved. CDR1 and CDR2 (germline): MNHNS, SASEGT. The germline V and J ends were trimmed by 0 bases and 2 bases, with 11 bases remaining between them. The CDR3 is 15 residues long. CDR3 region: CASSEAPSGPYEQYF. CDR3 sequence (DNA): TGTGCCAGCAGTGAAGCTCCCAGTGGTCCCTACGAGCAGTACTTC.

The rearrangement joins TRBV5-1 to TRBJ1-3; 7 nucleotides agree with TRBD1. Looked up from germline, CDR1 is SGHRS and CDR2 is YFSETQ. V was pared by 4 bases and J by 2 bases, with 3 bases of the junction left unmatched. This CDR3 comprises 14 residues. The CDR3: CASSTGDPGNTIYF. CDR3 nucleotide sequence: TGCGCCAGCAGCACAGGGGACCCTGGAAACACCATATATTTT. Together with reference TRBV5-1 and TRBJ1-3, the CDR3 gives the full variable domain: KAGVTQTPRYLIKTRGQQVTLSCSPISGHRSVSWYQQTPGQGLQFLFEYFSETQRNKGNFPGRFSGRQFSNSRSEMNVSTLELGDSALYLCASSTGDPGNTIYFGEGSWLTVV.

The chain uses TRBV27 and TRBJ2-7, with D possibly being TRBD2 (5 bases). Per germline, CDR1 MNHEY and CDR2 SMNVEV (reference sequence). The V gene lost 3 bases and the J gene lost 5 bases, with 14 bases spanning the gap. The length of the CDR3 is 14 residues. CDR3 amino acids: CASSFVDFRNEQYF. The CDR3 nucleotides are TGTGCCAGCAGTTTTGTGGACTTTCGAAACGAGCAGTACTTC.

The J gene is TRBJ1-1, the V gene TRBV5-6; tentatively, D is TRBD1 (6 bases). CDR3 length equals 14 residues. Per the germline V gene, CDR1 is SGHDT and CDR2 is YYEEEE. Trimming removed 0 bases from V and 11 bases from J, with 17 bases in between. CDR3: CASSLAKGTIRAFF. In DNA form, the CDR3 reads TGTGCCAGCAGCTTGGCCAAGGGGACAATTCGCGCTTTCTTT.

The J gene is TRBJ1-1, the V gene TRBV7-8; weak D call: TRBD1 (5 bases). V was shortened by 5 bases and J by 0 bases, with 16 bases between the two germline ends. CDR1 SGHVS and CDR2 FQNEAQ come from the germline V gene. This CDR3 has 16 amino acids. This CDR3 reads CASSPRGTHLNTEAFF. For the CDR3, the DNA is TGTGCCAGCAGCCCTAGAGGGACGCATTTGAACACTGAAGCTTTCTTT.

The rearrangement links TRBV5-8 to TRBJ2-6; 10 positions match TRBD1. J lost 2 bases, V lost 0 bases, and 5 bases had no gene match. The CDR3 is 18 amino acids. Germline assignment: CDR1 SGHTS and CDR2 YDEGEE. CDR3 sequence: CASSLGTGGTPGANVLTF. CDR3 nucleotide sequence: TGTGCCAGCAGCTTGGGGACAGGGGGGACCCCTGGGGCCAACGTCCTGACTTTC.